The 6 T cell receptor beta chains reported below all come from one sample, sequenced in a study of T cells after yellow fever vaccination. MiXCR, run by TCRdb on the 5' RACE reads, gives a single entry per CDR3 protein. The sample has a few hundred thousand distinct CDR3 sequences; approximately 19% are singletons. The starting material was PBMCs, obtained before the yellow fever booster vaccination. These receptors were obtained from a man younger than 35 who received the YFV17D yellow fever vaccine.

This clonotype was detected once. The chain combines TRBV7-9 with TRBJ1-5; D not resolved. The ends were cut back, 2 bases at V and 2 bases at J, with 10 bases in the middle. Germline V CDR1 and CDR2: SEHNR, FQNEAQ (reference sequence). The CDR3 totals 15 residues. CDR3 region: CASSLRGSGNQPQHF. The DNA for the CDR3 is TGTGCCAGCAGCTTACGGGGTTCCGGCAATCAGCCCCAGCATTTT.

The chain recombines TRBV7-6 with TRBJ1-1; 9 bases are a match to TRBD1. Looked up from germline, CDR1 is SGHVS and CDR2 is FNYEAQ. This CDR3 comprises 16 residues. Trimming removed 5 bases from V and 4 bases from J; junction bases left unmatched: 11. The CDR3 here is CASSLGQGRSFTEAFF. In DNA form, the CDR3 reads TGTGCCAGCAGCCTTGGACAGGGGAGAAGTTTCACTGAAGCTTTCTTT.

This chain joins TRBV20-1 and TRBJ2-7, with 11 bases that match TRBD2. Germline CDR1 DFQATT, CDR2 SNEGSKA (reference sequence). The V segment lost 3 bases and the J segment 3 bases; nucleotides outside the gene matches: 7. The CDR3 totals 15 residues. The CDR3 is CSASLLLAGGYEQYV. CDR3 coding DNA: TGCAGTGCTAGTTTGTTGCTAGCGGGGGGCTACGAGCAGTACGTC.

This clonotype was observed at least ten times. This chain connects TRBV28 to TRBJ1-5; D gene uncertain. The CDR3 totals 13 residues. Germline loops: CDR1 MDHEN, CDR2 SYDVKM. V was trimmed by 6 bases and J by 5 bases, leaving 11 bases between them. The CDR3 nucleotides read TGTGCCAGCAGCGCGGAAGTGGATCAGCCCCAGCATTTT. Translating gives CASSAEVDQPQHF.

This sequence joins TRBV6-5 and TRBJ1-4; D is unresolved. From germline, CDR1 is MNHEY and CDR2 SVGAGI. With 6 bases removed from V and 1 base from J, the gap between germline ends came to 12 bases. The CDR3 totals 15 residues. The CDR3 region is CASSEKLLTNEKLFF. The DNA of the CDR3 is TGTGCCAGCAGCGAAAAGTTGTTAACTAATGAAAAACTGTTTTTT.

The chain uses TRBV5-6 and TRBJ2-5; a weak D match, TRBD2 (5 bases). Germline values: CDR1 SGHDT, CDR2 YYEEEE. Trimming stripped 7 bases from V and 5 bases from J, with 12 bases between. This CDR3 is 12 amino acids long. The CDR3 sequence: CASARGSETQYF. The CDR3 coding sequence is TGTGCCAGCGCCCGGGGATCGGAGACCCAGTACTTC.